The 19 T cell receptor beta chains given below trace back to one sample, sequenced in a study of OX40 agonist ivuxolimab in advanced cancers. Sequencing used immunoSEQ multiplex PCR; TCRdb keeps in-frame clones, though not all of them. Of tens of thousands of clones listed, around 83% were seen once; the top ten hold about 4.5%. Sequencing was performed on CD4+ or CD8+ T cells sorted from blood, taken in a trial of the OX40 agonist ivuxolimab. The receptor source for this set is an adult with an advanced solid tumor such as melanoma, head and neck, liver or kidney cancer.

DNA for the CDR3: TGTGCCAGCAGCAAAGTAACCAAATCGGAAGCTTTCTTT. As protein: CASSKVTKSEAFF. The gene calls are TRBV21-1 and TRBJ1-1. TRBV21-1 counts as a pseudogene. The CDR3 loop spans 13 amino acids.

The J gene is TRBJ1-1, the V gene TRBV7-9; 9 bases line up with TRBD1. The CDR3 runs to 14 residues. Germline-derived CDR1 and CDR2 are SEHNR and FQNEAQ (reference sequence). Unmatched junction bases numbered 2, after V lost 6 bases and J lost 0 bases. CDR3 amino acids: CASRRDRVNTEAFF. Here the CDR3 DNA reads TGTGCCAGCAGACGGGACAGGGTGAACACTGAAGCTTTCTTT.

The chain is built from TRBV11-2 and TRBJ2-5, with a possible D match to TRBD2 (6 bases). V was pared by 6 bases and J by 4 bases, with 15 bases between. Per germline, CDR1 SGHAT and CDR2 FQNNGV. The CDR3 covers 14 residues. CDR3 sequence: CASSLGGSRETQYF. In DNA, the CDR3 is TGTGCCAGCAGTCTAGGAGGGAGTCGAGAGACCCAGTACTTC.

This sequence joins TRBV28 and TRBJ1-3; D is uncertain. Trimming stripped 6 bases from V and 3 bases from J, with 3 bases between. The germline CDR1 and CDR2 sequences are MDHEN and SYDVKM. This CDR3 region has 11 residues. This CDR3 reads CASRVGNTIYF. CDR3 nucleotide sequence: TGTGCCAGCAGGGTTGGAAACACCATATATTTT.

This chain joins TRBV19 and TRBJ2-3, with TRBD1 identical over 7 bases. The CDR3 consists of 15 residues. The J segment lost 2 bases and the V segment lost 3 bases, leaving 5 bases of the junction unmatched. Germline V gives CDR1 LNHDA, CDR2 SQIVND (reference sequence). The CDR3: CASSIGQAITDTQYF. The CDR3 nucleotides read TGTGCCAGTAGTATCGGACAGGCTATCACAGATACGCAGTATTTT.

This clone was counted between two and nine times. This rearrangement joins TRBV5-4 to TRBJ2-1; 10 nucleotides align to TRBD2. Germline assignment: CDR1 SGHNT and CDR2 YYREEE (reference sequence). V dropped 4 bases and J dropped 6; count of bases not matched to a gene: 4. The CDR3 is 14 amino acids. This CDR3 reads CASSQKRGGNEQFF. As DNA, the CDR3 is TGTGCCAGCAGCCAAAAGCGGGGGGGCAATGAGCAGTTCTTC.

This chain links TRBV6-1 with TRBJ1-5, with unresolved D. The CDR3 runs to 14 residues. The V and J ends lost 7 bases and 5 bases respectively, with 15 bases between them. The V gene's germline CDR1 is MNHNS and CDR2 SASEGT. DNA of the CDR3: TGTGCCAGCACGATTGACGGAGGCTATCAGCCCCAGCATTTT. Translated: CASTIDGGYQPQHF.

This chain uses TRBV7-3 with TRBJ2-1; 10 positions agree with TRBD2. The junction had 7 bases not matched to a gene; V was cut back by 5 bases and J by 15 bases. The CDR3 has 12 amino acids. The germline CDR1 and CDR2 sequences are SGHTA and FQGTGA. The chain's CDR3 is CASSTLAGEPFF. Written as DNA, the CDR3 is TGTGCCAGCAGCACCCTAGCGGGAGAACCGTTCTTC.

Concerning this clone: The same CDR3 also results from other DNA sequences found in this sample. The chain links TRBV6-5 to TRBJ2-3; unclear D gene. The V and J ends lost 0 bases and 0 bases respectively, with 1 base between them. This CDR3 has 13 amino acids. Germline CDR1 reads MNHEY; CDR2 reads SVGAGI. The CDR3 nucleotides are TGTGCCAGCAGTTACTCGAGCACAGATACGCAGTATTTT. It codes for CASSYSSTDTQYF.

The V gene is TRBV9, the J gene TRBJ2-5; tentative D call: TRBD2 (5 bases). Trimming left V 2 bases short and J 4 bases short, with 15 bases between. CDR3 length: 15 amino acids. Germline V lookup: CDR1 SGDLS, CDR2 YYNGEE. The CDR3 reads CASSVADGIRETQYF. Written as DNA, the CDR3 is TGTGCCAGCAGCGTCGCTGACGGGATAAGAGAGACCCAGTACTTC.

The chain is built from TRBV19 and TRBJ1-1; 10 bases match TRBD1. Trimming took 4 bases from V and 1 from J; bases not matched to a gene: 0. Germline loops: CDR1 LNHDA, CDR2 SQIVND (reference sequence). CDR3 size: 14 residues. CDR3 in amino acids: CASSRTGGNTEAFF. The CDR3 nucleotides are TGTGCCAGTAGTAGGACAGGGGGGAACACTGAAGCTTTCTTT.

Concerning this clone itself: One end of the junction is discordant with germline, which a read error may explain. The chain employs TRBV7-9 and TRBJ2-7, with D perhaps given as TRBD1 or TRBD2 (5 bases each). Germline CDR1 reads SEHNR; CDR2 reads FQNEAQ (reference sequence). This CDR3 has 16 amino acids. The CDR3 loop reads CAGSSIPREIGYEQYF. The DNA for the CDR3 is TGTGCCGGCAGCTCCATCCCCAGGGAGATTGGCTACGAGCAGTACTTC.

This chain joins TRBV5-1 and TRBJ2-3, with unresolved D. CDR3 length: 13 amino acids. The germline V gene encodes CDR1 SGHRS and CDR2 YFSETQ. V lost 2 bases, J lost 4 bases, and 8 bases lay in between. CDR3 DNA: TGCGCCAGCAGCTTATCTAGGGCAGATACGCAGTATTTT. This codes for CASSLSRADTQYF.

The rearrangement joins TRBV10-2 to TRBJ2-2; 10 bases line up with TRBD2. The CDR3 sequence is 15 residues long. The V gene end was trimmed by 6 bases and the J gene end by 3 bases; junction bases not matched to a gene: 4. Looked up from germline, CDR1 is WSHSY and CDR2 is SAAADI. As DNA, the CDR3 is TGCGCCAGCAGAACTAGCGGGATGGACACCGGGGAGCTGTTTTTT. Residues: CASRTSGMDTGELFF.

The chain carries TRBV4-2 and TRBJ2-3, with a possible D match to TRBD1 (6 bases). CDR3 length equals 14 residues. Trimming stripped 8 bases from V and 5 bases from J, with 17 bases between. CDR1 is LGHNA, CDR2 YNFKEQ, per germline. CDR3: CASSSDRQVDTQYF. The CDR3, as DNA: TGTGCCAGCTCATCGGACCGACAGGTAGATACGCAGTATTTT.

This clone has only a few counts. CDR3 DNA sequence: TGTGCCAGCAGTGGCGAGACAGGGTGGGGCGGGACTAATGAAAAACTGTTTTTT. It is translated as CASSGETGWGGTNEKLFF. The chain employs TRBV6-1 and TRBJ1-4, with 7 bases lining up with TRBD1. The V gene end was trimmed by 4 bases and the J gene end by 2 bases; junction bases not matched to a gene: 13. Germline lookup yields CDR1 MNHNS and CDR2 SASEGT. The CDR3 has 18 residues.

This rearrangement joins TRBV11-2 to TRBJ2-3, with 10 bases fitting TRBD1. Germline loops: CDR1 SGHAT, CDR2 FQNNGV. J gave up 0 bases and V 4 bases, and 13 bases lay outside the gene matches. The CDR3 runs 19 residues. CDR3 coding DNA: TGTGCCAGCAGCTATAGAAGAAAAAGGACAGGGGGGAGCACAGATACGCAGTATTTT. Translation gives CASSYRRKRTGGSTDTQYF.

The V and J genes are TRBV7-2 and TRBJ2-7, with D hard to call. Deletions cut 2 bases from V and 0 bases from J, with 14 bases between. Looked up from germline, CDR1 is SGHTA and CDR2 is FQGNSA. The CDR3 is 16 residues long. This chain's CDR3 is CASSLKSGSISYEQYF. Here the CDR3 DNA reads TGTGCCAGCAGCTTAAAGTCGGGCAGTATCTCCTACGAGCAGTACTTC. Full variable domain (remainder filled in from reference TRBV7-2 and TRBJ2-7): GAGVSQSPSNKVTEKGKDVELRCDPISGHTALYWYRQSLGQGLEFLIYFQGNSAPDKSGLPSDRFSAERTGGSVSTLTIQRTQQEDSAVYLCASSLKSGSISYEQYFGPGTRLTVT.

This chain uses TRBV5-1 with TRBJ1-5; D is possibly TRBD1 (5 bases). The V end lost 0 bases, the J end lost 6 bases, and 7 bases lay between the germline ends. The germline CDR1 and CDR2 sequences are SGHRS and YFSETQ. There are 13 residues in the CDR3. CDR3 sequence (DNA): TGCGCCAGCAGCTTGGAAGGGACTCAGCCCCAGCATTTT. Its protein is CASSLEGTQPQHF. Based on the CDR3 plus reference TRBV5-1 and TRBJ1-5, the full variable domain is KAGVTQTPRYLIKTRGQQVTLSCSPISGHRSVSWYQQTPGQGLQFLFEYFSETQRNKGNFPGRFSGRQFSNSRSEMNVSTLELGDSALYLCASSLEGTQPQHFGDGTRLSIL.